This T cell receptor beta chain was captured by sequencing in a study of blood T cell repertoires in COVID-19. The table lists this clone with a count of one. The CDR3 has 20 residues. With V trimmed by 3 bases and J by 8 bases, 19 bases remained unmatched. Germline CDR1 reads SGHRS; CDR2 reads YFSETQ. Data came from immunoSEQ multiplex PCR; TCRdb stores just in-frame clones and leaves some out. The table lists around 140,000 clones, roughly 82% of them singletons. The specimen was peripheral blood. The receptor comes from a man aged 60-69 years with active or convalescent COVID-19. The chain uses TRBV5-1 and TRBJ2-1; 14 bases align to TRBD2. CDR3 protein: CASSSGLAGGTPTFRDEQFF. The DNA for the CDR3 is TGCGCCAGCAGCTCCGGACTAGCGGGAGGCACACCTACCTTCAGGGATGAGCAGTTCTTC. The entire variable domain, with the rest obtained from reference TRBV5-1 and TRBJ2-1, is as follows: KAGVTQTPRYLIKTRGQQVTLSCSPISGHRSVSWYQQTPGQGLQFLFEYFSETQRNKGNFPGRFSGRQFSNSRSEMNVSTLELGDSALYLCASSSGLAGGTPTFRDEQFFGPGTRLTVL.